What follows are 3 T cell receptor beta chains derived from one specimen sequenced in a study of T-cell reconstitution after alpha-beta-depleted transplantation in children. Preparation of the TCRbeta library was carried out with unique molecular identifiers. TCRdb redid the calling of the PCR reads with MiXCR, one entry per CDR3 protein. This sample carries some 500,000 distinct CDR3 sequences, about 31% of them seen once, and the ten largest clones take more than 2%. The sequenced sample was PBMCs from the stem cell graft donor, obtained from the stem cell graft. These receptors were obtained from a human donor who donated a stem cell graft to a child with aplastic anemia.

This clonotype was picked up a small number of times. The chain carries TRBV10-3 and TRBJ2-2; D remains unclear. V lost 0 bases to trimming and J lost 3 bases, with 2 bases between them. The germline gives CDR1 ENHRY, CDR2 SYGVKD. This CDR3 is built from 13 residues. CDR3 region: CAISESDTGELFF. CDR3 bases: TGTGCCATCAGTGAGTCCGACACCGGGGAGCTGTTTTTT.

The CDR3: CASTGLAVHTGELFF. CDR3 sequence (DNA): TGTGCCAGTACGGGACTAGCGGTCCACACCGGGGAGCTGTTTTTT. The chain links TRBV27 to TRBJ2-2, with 11 bases fitting TRBD2. The CDR3 loop spans 15 amino acids. The V gene end was trimmed by 9 bases and the J gene end by 3 bases; junction bases not matched to a gene: 6. Germline CDR1 MNHEY, CDR2 SMNVEV (reference sequence).

The chain is built from TRBV12-3 or TRBV12-4 and TRBJ2-6; no reliable D call. This CDR3 contains 14 residues. Trimming cost V 5 bases and J 1 base, with 6 bases left between them. The CDR3 loop is CASSDLSGANVLTF. The DNA for the CDR3 is TGTGCCAGCAGTGACCTATCTGGGGCCAACGTCCTGACTTTC.